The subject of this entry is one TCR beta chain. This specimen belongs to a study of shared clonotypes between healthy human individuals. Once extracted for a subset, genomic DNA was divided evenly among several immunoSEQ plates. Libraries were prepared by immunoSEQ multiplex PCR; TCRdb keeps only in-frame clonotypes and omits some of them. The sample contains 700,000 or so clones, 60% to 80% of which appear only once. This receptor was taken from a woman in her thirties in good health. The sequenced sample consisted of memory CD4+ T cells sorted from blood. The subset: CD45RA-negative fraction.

CDR3 DNA sequence: TGTGCCAGCAGTGGTTGGACGGACTTTAACACAGATACGCAGTATTTT. It is translated as CASSGWTDFNTDTQYF. This sequence joins TRBV27 and TRBJ2-3; tentative D call: TRBD2 (5 bases). This CDR3 is 16 amino acids long. Germline V gene lookup returns CDR1 MNHEY and CDR2 SMNVEV (reference sequence). Trimming cost V 5 bases and J 2 bases, with 17 bases left between them.